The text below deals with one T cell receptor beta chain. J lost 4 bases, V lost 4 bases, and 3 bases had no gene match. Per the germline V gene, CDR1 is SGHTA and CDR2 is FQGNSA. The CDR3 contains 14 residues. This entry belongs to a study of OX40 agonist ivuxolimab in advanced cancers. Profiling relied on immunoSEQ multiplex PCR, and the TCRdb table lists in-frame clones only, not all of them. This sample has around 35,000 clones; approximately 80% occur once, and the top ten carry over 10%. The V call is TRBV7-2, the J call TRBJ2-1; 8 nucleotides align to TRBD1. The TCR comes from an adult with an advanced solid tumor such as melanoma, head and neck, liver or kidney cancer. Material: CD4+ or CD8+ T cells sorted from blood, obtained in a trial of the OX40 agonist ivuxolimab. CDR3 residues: CASSYGQGYNEQFF. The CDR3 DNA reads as TGTGCCAGCAGCTACGGACAGGGTTACAATGAGCAGTTCTTC. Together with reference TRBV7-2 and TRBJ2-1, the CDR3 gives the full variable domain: GAGVSQSPSNKVTEKGKDVELRCDPISGHTALYWYRQSLGQGLEFLIYFQGNSAPDKSGLPSDRFSAERTGGSVSTLTIQRTQQEDSAVYLCASSYGQGYNEQFFGPGTRLTVL.